The rows below give T cell receptor beta chains drawn from one sample of a study of control samples from healthy donors and cancer patients. Sequencing was performed with immunoSEQ multiplex PCR; in TCRdb, only in-frame clones are kept and a portion is missing. The profile shows more than 95,000 clones, around four fifths of them singletons. The sample consisted of blood. These receptors all come from a woman in her 50s in good health. The CDR3 runs from the conserved cysteine through the conserved F or W. Each record gives: J gene, V gene, clone size, CDR3 protein. Clone size is not always given. Where it is, it says once, few, many or a class for expanded clones.

>TRBJ2-1|TRBV14|few
CASSQDETDSYNEQFF
>TRBJ1-2|TRBV19|NA
CASSIDSANYGYTF
>TRBJ1-6|TRBV6-1|NA
CASSEVIPGGNSPLHF
>TRBJ2-1|TRBV4-2|NA
CASSQDLTSGAKQFF
>TRBJ1-2|TRBV19|NA
CASSLSTGLVANYGYTF
>TRBJ2-7|TRBV19|NA
CASSTLAGGGYEQYF
>TRBJ2-7|TRBV14|NA
CASSPGTGSYEQYF
>TRBJ1-5|TRBV19|few
CASSSRREGSYQPQHF
>TRBJ1-4|TRBV5-5|NA
CASSHLLRDRVVNEKLFF
>TRBJ2-2|TRBV7-2|NA
CASSSRPTGGTNTGELFF
>TRBJ1-5|TRBV7-2|once
CASSVAGTGRNQPQHF
>TRBJ2-2|TRBV19|NA
CASSMRVVGELFF
>TRBJ2-1|TRBV29-1|NA
CSVAGMGQGGDNEQFF
>TRBJ1-3|TRBV18|NA
CASSPILRGDSGNTIYF
>TRBJ2-1|TRBV19|NA
CASTGSNEQFF
>TRBJ2-7|TRBV5-1|NA
CASSLEVADEQYF
>TRBJ2-7|TRBV6-5|NA
CASSTLGGYEQYF
>TRBJ1-6|TRBV20-1|NA
CSASPGDYNSPLHF
>TRBJ1-2|TRBV19|NA
CASSIPWRDYGYTF
>TRBJ1-3|TRBV11-2|NA
CASSLNQNPGNTIYF
>TRBJ2-1|TRBV30|NA
CAWTGLAGYNEQFF
>TRBJ2-3|TRBV9|once
CASSVVPSGTDTQYF
>TRBJ1-2|TRBV5-4|NA
CASSYGSSGGYTF
>TRBJ2-7|TRBV27|once
CASSTSGGSYEQYF
>TRBJ2-6|TRBV27|few
CASSSQMTGANVLTF
>TRBJ2-3|TRBV21-1|NA
CASSPLGGDTQYF
>TRBJ1-2|TRBV9|NA
CASSVARGQGYGYTF
>TRBJ2-3|TRBV12-2|NA
CARGDPGGLSTDTQYF
>TRBJ2-5|TRBV9|NA
CASSVVGTGAETQYF
>TRBJ1-2|TRBV30|NA
CAWRGTGGPLYGYTF
>TRBJ2-7|TRBV11-2|NA
CASSLAGGGNKDEQYF
>TRBJ1-4|TRBV4-2|once
CASSHFDRAHLVEKLFF
>TRBJ2-7|TRBV27|NA
CASSSRLEQYF
>TRBJ1-4|TRBV28|NA
CASSPRTGREKLFF
>TRBJ1-6|TRBV28|NA
CASSFISSPLHF
>TRBJ2-1|TRBV7-9|few
CASSLGSGGSYNEQFF
>TRBJ1-1|TRBV7-9|once
CASSLSLEYTEAFF
>TRBJ1-5|TRBV7-8|few
CASSLQGSYQPQHF
>TRBJ2-5|TRBV29-1|once
CSVDGTAQETQYF
>TRBJ2-1|TRBV5-1|NA
CASSSGLAEVYNEQFF
>TRBJ1-1|TRBV5-1|NA
CASSLDRDTEAFF
>TRBJ1-1|TRBV3-1/TRBV3-2|once
CASSKAPGHLFF